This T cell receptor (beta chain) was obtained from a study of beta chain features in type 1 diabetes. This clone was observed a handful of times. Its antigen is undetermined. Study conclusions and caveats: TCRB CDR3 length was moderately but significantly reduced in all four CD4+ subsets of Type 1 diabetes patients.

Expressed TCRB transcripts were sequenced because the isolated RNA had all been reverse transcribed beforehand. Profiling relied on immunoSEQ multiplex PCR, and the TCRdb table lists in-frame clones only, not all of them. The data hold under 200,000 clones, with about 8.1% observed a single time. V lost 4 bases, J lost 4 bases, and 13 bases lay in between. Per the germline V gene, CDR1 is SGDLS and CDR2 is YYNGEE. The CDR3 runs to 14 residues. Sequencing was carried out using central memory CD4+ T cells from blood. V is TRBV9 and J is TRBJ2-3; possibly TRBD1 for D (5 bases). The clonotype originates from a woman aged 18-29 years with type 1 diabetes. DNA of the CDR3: TGTGCCAGCAGCTTTTCGCCAGGGTCAGATACGCAGTATTTT. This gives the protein CASSFSPGSDTQYF. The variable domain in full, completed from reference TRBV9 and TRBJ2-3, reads DSGVTQTPKHLITATGQRVTLRCSPRSGDLSVYWYQQSLDQGLQFLIQYYNGEERAKGNILERFSAQQFPDLHSELNLSSLELGDSALYFCASSFSPGSDTQYFGPGTRLTVL.